The present entry profiles one TCR beta chain with its context. Germline CDR1 DFQATT, CDR2 SNEGSKA (reference sequence). The CDR3 is 21 residues long. The data are from a study of CXCR3-negative and CXCR3-positive naive CD8 T cells. cDNA libraries for TRB were generated by 5' RACE incorporating UMI labels. TCRdb reanalyzed the 5' RACE reads, giving one entry per CDR3 protein sequence and no DNA. The listing records some 41,000 distinct CDR3 sequences. The TCR sequence derives from a human donor in good health. Some clones in this sample may be carry-over from other donors' samples. The chain joins TRBV20-1 to TRBJ2-4; TCRdb reports TRBD1, a call that lacks DNA to check it against. Sequenced input: naive CXCR3- CD8+ T cells from blood. Subset given: CD45RO-CCR7+CD27+CD95- naive CD8+ T cells lacking CXCR3 (TNR3-). CDR3 protein: CSATTYRGQGSGKEAKNIQYF.